The present T cell receptor (beta chain) was sequenced within a study of shared clonotypes between healthy human individuals. Study conclusions and caveats: About 5% was the fraction of naive CD4 clonotypes found shared across several donors. Among non-shared clonotypes, generation probabilities were lower than among those shared by all four donors. Sorted-subset sequencing was shown by rarefaction to be incomplete despite large depth.

V shed 1 base and J shed 7 bases, with 8 bases lying between them. The germline CDR1 and CDR2 sequences are SGHDN and FVKESK. CDR3 size: 13 residues. This clone occurred once. The antigen remains undetermined. Clones were read by immunoSEQ multiplex PCR, and TCRdb kept only the in-frame ones, dropping some. The repertoire consists of 2.3 million or so clones, with 90% to 95% occurring once and the leading ten covering 0.39%. The chain has TRBV14 and TRBJ2-1; no clear D gene. The TCR comes from a man aged 18 to 30 in good health. Some clones in this sample may be carry-over from other donors' samples. Input material: naive CD4+ T cells from PBMCs. Stated subset: CD45RA+ positively selected. As DNA, the CDR3 is TGTGCCAGCAGCCAAGTTGGACGGAATGAGCAGTTCTTC. Encoded protein: CASSQVGRNEQFF. Supplemented by reference TRBV14 and TRBJ2-1, the full variable domain reads EAGVTQFPSHSVIEKGQTVTLRCDPISGHDNLYWYRRVMGKEIKFLLHFVKESKQDESGMPNNRFLAERTGGTYSTLKVQPAELEDSGVYFCASSQVGRNEQFFGPGTRLTVL.